The 18 T cell receptor beta chains presented below share a single source sample, sequenced in a study of T cells in Graves' hyperthyroidism and ophthalmopathy. RNA transcripts gave rise to amplified TCR beta CDR3 regions. Using the HTBI primer set, a first-round RT-PCR was run on the TCR CDR3. TCRdb reprocessed the multiplex PCR reads with MiXCR, giving one entry per CDR3 protein. The sample shows more than 500,000 distinct CDR3 sequences, about 15% of them seen only once. Sequences were obtained from blood. These receptors were obtained from a woman between 40 and 50 years old with Graves' ophthalmopathy.

This clonotype showed up just a few times. This chain joins TRBV4-1 and TRBJ2-1, with 10 nucleotides matching TRBD1. J lost 9 bases, V lost 4 bases, and 15 bases had no gene match. CDR1 MGHRA and CDR2 YSYEKL come from the germline V gene. The CDR3 consists of 17 residues. This CDR3 is CASSPLSGTGVRSEQFF. CDR3 bases: TGCGCCAGCAGCCCCCTTTCTGGGACAGGGGTCCGGAGTGAGCAGTTCTTC.

This clonotype has a count of ten or more. This chain uses TRBV12-3 or TRBV12-4 with TRBJ2-7, with 8 positions matching TRBD1. J lost 5 bases, V lost 5 bases, and 5 bases had no gene match. The CDR3 consists of 13 residues. The CDR3 loop reads CASSQDRVHEQYF. The CDR3 region has the DNA TGTGCCAGCAGTCAGGACAGGGTACACGAGCAGTACTTC.

This clonotype was found many times. The chain is built from TRBV28 and TRBJ2-7; the match to TRBD1 covers 7 bases. The ends lost 5 bases at V and 4 bases at J; junction bases unmatched: 8. Germline CDR1 and CDR2: MDHEN and SYDVKM. The CDR3 has 14 amino acids. The CDR3 DNA reads as TGTGCCAGCAGTAGACAGGGTCTTCTTTACGAGCAGTACTTC. As protein: CASSRQGLLYEQYF.

This clonotype was detected many times. The chain carries TRBV15 and TRBJ1-2, with D unclear. The V gene's germline CDR1 is LNHNV and CDR2 YYDKDF (reference sequence). The ends were cut back, 0 bases at V and 6 bases at J, with 8 bases in the middle. CDR3 size: 13 residues. The CDR3 nucleotides are TGTGCCACCAGCAGAGATTATCAGAATGGCTACACCTTC. Encoded protein: CATSRDYQNGYTF.

This clonotype occurred many times. The chain links TRBV24-1 to TRBJ1-5; D gene unclear. V was clipped by 6 bases and J by 0 bases, with 5 bases between them. The CDR3 is made up of 13 amino acids. Germline CDR1 KGHDR, CDR2 SFDVKD. This chain's CDR3 is CATSMNSNQPQHF. DNA for the CDR3: TGTGCCACCAGTATGAATAGCAATCAGCCCCAGCATTTT.

This clonotype was observed a handful of times. The chain recombines TRBV7-3 with TRBJ2-7; TRBD1 aligns across 9 bases. The V gene end was trimmed by 4 bases and the J gene end by 3 bases; junction bases not matched to a gene: 7. Germline V CDR1 and CDR2: SGHTA, FQGTGA. This CDR3 is built from 15 residues. Here the CDR3 reads CASSSQPGQGYEQYF. The CDR3 nucleotides are TGTGCCAGCAGCTCCCAACCGGGACAGGGCTACGAGCAGTACTTC.

This clonotype showed up many times. The V call is TRBV27, the J call TRBJ2-7, with a tentative D call TRBD1 (5 bases). Germline values: CDR1 MNHEY, CDR2 SMNVEV (reference sequence). Trimming removed 2 bases at V and 2 bases at J, with 16 bases between. CDR3 size: 16 residues. Written as DNA, the CDR3 is TGTGCCAGCAGTTTACCTTCACAGGCCTCTACCTACGAGCAGTACTTC. Translating it yields CASSLPSQASTYEQYF.

This clonotype showed up many times. The chain joins TRBV10-2 to TRBJ2-5; 11 positions match TRBD2. V trimming: 3 bases; J trimming: 5 bases; junction bases outside the gene matches: 8. Germline CDR1 and CDR2: WSHSY and SAAADI. The length of the CDR3 is 16 residues. The CDR3 protein is CASSDPGLAGGETQYF. CDR3 DNA sequence: TGCGCCAGCAGTGACCCCGGACTAGCGGGCGGGGAGACCCAGTACTTC.

There are many counts of this clonotype. V and J are TRBV7-3 and TRBJ2-5; D gene ambiguous. The CDR3 is made up of 15 amino acids. Germline V gene data show CDR1 as SGHTA and CDR2 as FQGTGA. V was pared by 4 bases and J by 1 base, with 13 bases between. CDR3 protein: CASSSLGGAQETQYF. Written as DNA, the CDR3 is TGTGCCAGCAGCTCACTCGGCGGAGCCCAAGAGACCCAGTACTTC. Using reference TRBV7-3 and TRBJ2-5 for the parts outside the CDR3, the full variable domain is GAGVSQTPSNKVTEKGKYVELRCDPISGHTALYWYRQSLGQGPEFLIYFQGTGAADDSGLPNDRFFAVRPEGSVSTLKIQRTERGDSAVYLCASSSLGGAQETQYFGPGTRLLVL.

In its sample, this clonotype was seen many times. V usage is TRBV12-3 or TRBV12-4 and J usage is TRBJ2-2; D is unresolved. V shed 6 bases and J shed 6 bases, with 17 bases lying between them. This CDR3 has 15 residues. The CDR3 coding sequence is TGTGCCAGCAGCCTTAGCTCTAAGGGATCCGGGGAGCTGTTTTTT. Protein product: CASSLSSKGSGELFF.

The chain uses TRBV11-3 and TRBJ2-5; D is possibly TRBD2 (6 bases). V lost 3 bases and J lost 2, with 13 bases in between. The CDR3 covers 15 residues. CDR1 is SGHNT and CDR2 is YENEEA in the germline V gene. CDR3 residues: CASSLYRDLQETQYF. In DNA form, the CDR3 reads TGTGCCAGCAGCTTGTACCGGGACTTACAAGAGACCCAGTACTTC. Together with reference TRBV11-3 and TRBJ2-5, the CDR3 gives the full variable domain: EAGVVQSPRYKIIEKKQPVAFWCNPISGHNTLYWYLQNLGQGPELLIRYENEEAVDDSQLPKDRFSAERLKGVDSTLKIQPAELGDSAVYLCASSLYRDLQETQYFGPGTRLLVL.

At least ten counts were recorded for this clonotype. The V and J genes are TRBV7-2 and TRBJ2-7; TRBD1 might be the D (6 bases). The germline gives CDR1 SGHTA, CDR2 FQGNSA. V was clipped by 3 bases and J by 6 bases, with 18 bases between them. The CDR3 runs to 15 residues. Here the CDR3 DNA reads TGTGCCAGCAGCTTTCAGGGGACGAACCCTACCGAGCAGTACTTC. Protein: CASSFQGTNPTEQYF.

The V and J genes are TRBV5-1 and TRBJ2-7; 9 positions match TRBD2. The germline V gene encodes CDR1 SGHRS and CDR2 YFSETQ. V gave up 2 bases and J gave up 1 base; unmatched junction bases: 13. The CDR3 covers 18 residues. The CDR3 DNA is TGCGCCAGCAGCTTTTCGCTAGCGGGATCGCATCCATCCTACGAGCAGTACTTC. This gives the protein CASSFSLAGSHPSYEQYF. The full variable domain, with the rest looked up from reference TRBV5-1 and TRBJ2-7, is KAGVTQTPRYLIKTRGQQVTLSCSPISGHRSVSWYQQTPGQGLQFLFEYFSETQRNKGNFPGRFSGRQFSNSRSEMNVSTLELGDSALYLCASSFSLAGSHPSYEQYFGPGTRLTVT.

There are a few counts of this clonotype. The genes are TRBV20-1 and TRBJ2-5, with 8 bases identical to TRBD2. Germline assignment: CDR1 DFQATT and CDR2 SNEGSKA (reference sequence). V was clipped by 4 bases and J by 5 bases; unmatched bases: 6. This CDR3 is built from 13 residues. The CDR3 DNA sequence: TGCAGTGCTACCCGGGAGGGAGGGGAGACCCAGTACTTC. Translation gives CSATREGGETQYF.

This clonotype has at least ten counts. The J gene is TRBJ1-1, the V gene TRBV12-3 or TRBV12-4; D possibly corresponds to TRBD1 (5 bases). Deletions cut 5 bases from V and 4 bases from J, with 17 bases between. The CDR3 sequence is 15 residues long. The CDR3 loop reads CASSPGWGMGTEAFF. CDR3 in DNA: TGTGCCAGCAGTCCAGGGTGGGGGATGGGCACTGAAGCTTTCTTT.

This clonotype was counted many times. The CDR3 spells CASSTLGGRPEQYF. For the CDR3, the DNA is TGTGCCAGCAGTACTTTGGGAGGAAGGCCCGAGCAGTACTTC. The chain is built from TRBV2 and TRBJ2-7; D may be TRBD2 (6 bases). The CDR3 sequence is 14 residues long. V dropped 5 bases and J dropped 6 bases, with 17 bases sitting between them. CDR1 and CDR2 (germline): SNHLY, FYNNEI.

This clonotype was recorded at least ten times. The CDR3 protein is CASSLNGASGSSAETQYF. The CDR3 nucleotides are TGTGCCAGCAGCTTAAATGGCGCTAGCGGGAGTTCAGCAGAGACCCAGTACTTC. The chain couples TRBV11-2 to TRBJ2-5, with TRBD2 matching 10 bases. There are 18 residues in the CDR3. The trim removed 2 bases at V and 4 bases at J, leaving 13 bases unmatched. Looked up from germline, CDR1 is SGHAT and CDR2 is FQNNGV.

This chain connects TRBV6-2 or TRBV6-3 to TRBJ2-7; D unclear. Trimming pared 5 bases from V and 6 bases from J, leaving 11 bases between. The CDR3 contains 12 residues. From germline, CDR1 is MNHEY and CDR2 SVGEGT. The CDR3 DNA reads TGTGCCAGCAGTCATGTAATCGCCGAGCAGTACTTC. Translation gives CASSHVIAEQYF.